These 5 T cell receptor beta chains were all obtained from the same sample, sequenced in a study of CD4 and CD8 cells across lung adenocarcinoma regions. One entry per CDR3 protein results from TCRdb running MiXCR on the PCR reads. This sample has approximately 12,000 distinct CDR3 sequences, with 40% to 50% found just once. What was sequenced was CD8+ T cells from the margin of a lung tumor. The receptors here all came from a female donor with lung adenocarcinoma. The CD4 and CD8 labels of this study may be unreliable.

This clonotype was counted ten times or more. This chain connects TRBV7-2 to TRBJ2-3; D may be TRBD2 (6 bases). Trimming took 5 bases from V and 0 from J, leaving 15 bases between them. The CDR3 is 16 amino acids. The germline gives CDR1 SGHTA, CDR2 FQGNSA. The CDR3 spells CASSPGVRRSTDTQYF. The CDR3 nucleotides are TGTGCCAGCAGCCCGGGAGTACGAAGAAGCACAGATACGCAGTATTTT.

This clonotype has a single count. The junction shows a germline mismatch at one end, possibly a read error. This chain connects TRBV6-1 to TRBJ2-4; 10 bases line up with TRBD2. CDR1 and CDR2 from the germline V gene are MNHNS and SASEGT. The CDR3 contains 15 residues. The CDR3: CASSELAGAKNMQYF. DNA for the CDR3: TGTGCCAGCAGTGAACTAGCGGGAGCCAAAAATATGCAGTACTTT.

This chain uses TRBV7-2 with TRBJ2-3, with 8 positions matching TRBD2. This CDR3 comprises 16 residues. Germline CDR1 reads SGHTA; CDR2 reads FQGNSA. With V trimmed by 4 bases and J by 9 bases, 15 bases remained unmatched. The CDR3 DNA follows: TGTGCCAGCAGCTCCTCGGGGGGGGGGGCCAAAGACACGCAGTATTTT. Translation gives CASSSSGGGAKDTQYF.

As to this clonotype: One end of the junction varies from germline; a read error may be responsible. The J gene is TRBJ2-3, the V gene TRBV6-1; 7 bases are a match to TRBD2. This CDR3 region has 15 residues. CDR1 MNHNS and CDR2 SASEGT come from the germline V gene. CDR3 bases: TGTGCCAGCAGATTCTACGCGACTAGCAGAAATACGCAGTTTTTT. Translating gives CASRFYATSRNTQFF.

This clonotype appeared a few times. CDR3 sequence: CASSLYGGDDRSPLHF. The CDR3 DNA follows: TGTGCCAGCAGTTTATACGGGGGCGATGATCGCTCACCCCTCCACTTT. The V call is TRBV27, the J call TRBJ1-6; TRBD1 is a possible D gene (6 bases). This CDR3 has 16 residues. Trimming left V 1 base short and J 10 bases short, with 17 bases between. The germline CDR1 and CDR2 sequences are MNHEY and SMNVEV (reference sequence).